The text below deals with one TCR beta chain. As yet, its antigen is unknown. PCR employed 60 Vbeta and 13 Jbeta primers. The assay was immunoSEQ multiplex PCR, and TCRdb's table has in-frame clones only and misses some. The sample records about 150,000 clones, 70% to 90% being singletons. The data were taken from a study of cytomegalovirus exposure and HLA in healthy donors. Study observations and caveats: A missense variant in DCLRE1C was later tied to TCR beta V- and J-gene trimming.

CDR1 and CDR2 from the germline V gene are SGHRS and YFSETQ. Trimming took 4 bases from V and 8 from J; bases not matched to a gene: 7. The length of the CDR3 is 15 residues. Sequencing used PBMCs. The TCR sequence derives from a woman in her forties in good health and CMV-seropositive. The genes are TRBV5-1 and TRBJ2-1; 12 positions agree with TRBD2. In DNA form, the CDR3 reads TGCGCCAGCAGCCGACTAGCGGGAGAAAGCTATGAGCAGTTCTTC. The encoded protein is CASSRLAGESYEQFF.